This T cell receptor (beta chain) is from a study of T-cell reconstitution after alpha-beta-depleted transplantation in children. A word on this clonotype: The antigen remains undetermined.

General study points: When one year had passed after transplant, most T-cell counts and diversity came from newly produced T cells. About two months after transplant, alpha-beta T cells reportedly came from several hundred expanded graft clones. TCRbeta diversity was high at day 60 in some patients (a result of surviving recipient T cells and thymic progenitors).

Preparation of the TCRbeta library was carried out with unique molecular identifiers. One entry per CDR3 protein, called by TCRdb with MiXCR from the PCR reads. The sample includes 900,000 or so distinct CDR3 sequences, 15% to 20% seen only once; the top ten take 5%. The CDR3 covers 15 residues. V was pared by 6 bases and J by 3 bases, with 18 bases between. In germline, CDR1 is ENHRY, CDR2 SYGVKD. The clonotype was recovered from a male patient younger than 18 who had a stem cell transplant for acute lymphoblastic leukemia, so the T cells may come from the graft donor. This sequence joins TRBV10-3 and TRBJ2-7; TRBD1 is a possible D gene (6 bases). The sample was PBMCs, mostly from graft donor cells, taken 360 days after TCRalphabeta/CD19-depleted stem cell transplant. The CDR3 reads CAISVANRARYEQYF. The CDR3, as DNA: TGTGCCATCAGCGTTGCGAACAGGGCACGCTACGAGCAGTACTTC.